This T cell receptor beta chain was recovered during a study of technical replicates of blood from several donors. The method was immunoSEQ multiplex PCR; TCRdb's version includes in-frame clones alone and lacks a portion of them. This sample has around 84,000 clones, with more than 90% found just once. V gave up 6 bases and J gave up 5 bases, with 10 bases separating them. Per the germline V gene, CDR1 is SEHNR and CDR2 is FQNEAQ (reference sequence). There are 13 residues in the CDR3. The chain links TRBV7-9 to TRBJ2-2; possibly TRBD2 for D (5 bases). The sequenced sample consisted of T cells isolated from PBMCs. The TCR originated in a human donor in good health. The CDR3 spells CASSPDFTGELFF. CDR3 sequence (DNA): TGTGCCAGCAGTCCGGACTTTACCGGGGAGCTGTTTTTT. The full variable domain, completed using reference TRBV7-9 and TRBJ2-2, is DTGVSQNPRHKITKRGQNVTFRCDPISEHNRLYWYRQTLGQGPEFLTYFQNEAQLEKSRLLSDRFSAERPKGSFSTLEIQRTEQGDSAMYLCASSPDFTGELFFGEGSRLTVL.